This TCR beta chain was sequenced during a study of OX40 agonist ivuxolimab in advanced cancers. Study in general: Patients in the trial were receiving intravenous ivuxolimab every 2 weeks, at doses of 0.01 to 10 mg/kg.

Assay used: immunoSEQ multiplex PCR; TCRdb lists only in-frame clones, some missing. Among tens of thousands of clones, about 91% were seen once, and the ten largest hold 23%. The trim removed 0 bases at V and 2 bases at J, leaving 5 bases unmatched. The CDR3 spans 15 residues. CDR1 and CDR2 from the germline V gene are SGHRS and YFSETQ. The source was CD4+ or CD8+ T cells sorted from blood, collected in a trial of the OX40 agonist ivuxolimab. The V gene is TRBV5-1, the J gene TRBJ2-7; 7 bases are a match to TRBD2. The source is an adult with an advanced solid tumor such as melanoma, head and neck, liver or kidney cancer. The CDR3, as DNA: TGCGCCAGCAGCTTGGGTCCAGGGAGGGCCTACGAGCAGTACTTC. This translates into CASSLGPGRAYEQYF.